A selection of T cell receptor beta chains follows, all from one sample in a study of T cells in Graves' hyperthyroidism and ophthalmopathy. TCRdb re-called the multiplex PCR reads through MiXCR, storing one row per CDR3 protein. Among under 650,000 distinct CDR3 sequences, roughly 17% were seen once, and the ten largest hold less than 4.5%. Material: blood. These TCRs come from a woman in her 30s with Graves' hyperthyroidism. Both conserved end residues are part of each CDR3. The D gene is left open where the match is weak. Expanded clones are given a class, and other clones once, few, many or no size at all.

D gene	clone size	V gene	J gene	CDR3 protein	CDR3 DNA
.	.	TRBV6-1	TRBJ2-1	CASRLSTDNEQFF	TGTGCCAGCAGACTATCGACTGACAATGAGCAGTTCTTC
TRBD1	few	TRBV5-5	TRBJ1-5	CASSFDSGQGGNQPQHF	TGTGCCAGCAGCTTTGATTCTGGACAGGGGGGCAATCAGCCCCAGCATTTT
.	many	TRBV12-3/TRBV12-4	TRBJ1-5	CASSYYRGNQPQHF	TGTGCCAGCAGTTACTACAGGGGCAATCAGCCCCAGCATTTT
TRBD2	many	TRBV28	TRBJ2-1	CASSLSGLAGVNEQFF	TGTGCCAGCAGTTTGAGCGGACTAGCGGGAGTCAATGAGCAGTTCTTC
.	many	TRBV6-2/TRBV6-3	TRBJ2-3	CASSYPTVTASTDTQYF	TGTGCCAGCAGTTACCCGACGGTAACGGCTAGCACAGATACGCAGTATTTT
.	many	TRBV18	TRBJ2-5	CASSPRGGARETQYF	TGTGCCAGCTCACCGAGAGGAGGGGCTCGGGAGACCCAGTACTTC
TRBD1	.	TRBV9	TRBJ2-7	CASSVAGTESYEQYF	TGTGCCAGCAGCGTAGCAGGGACAGAGTCCTACGAGCAGTACTTC
TRBD1	few	TRBV19	TRBJ2-2	CASSIAAEDRGRTGELFF	TGTGCCAGTAGTATAGCGGCAGAGGACAGGGGTCGAACCGGGGAGCTGTTTTTT
.	many	TRBV24-1	TRBJ2-3	CATSDFIGDTQYF	TGTGCCACCAGTGATTTTATAGGAGATACGCAGTATTTT
TRBD1	.	TRBV7-8	TRBJ1-5	CASSQTGGREPQHF	TGTGCCAGCAGCCAGACAGGGGGGCGGGAGCCCCAGCATTTT
.	many	TRBV3-1	TRBJ1-1	CASSQGNAGSTEAFF	TGTGCCAGCAGCCAAGGGAACGCCGGGAGCACTGAAGCTTTCTTT
TRBD2	many	TRBV29-1	TRBJ2-1	CSVEKPSAGAQFF	TGCAGCGTTGAAAAACCCTCAGCGGGAGCGCAGTTCTTC
TRBD2	.	TRBV10-3	TRBJ2-7	CAISEISGNEQYF	TGTGCCATCAGTGAGATTAGCGGGAACGAGCAGTACTTC
TRBD2	.	TRBV5-1	TRBJ2-7	CASSSTSGSWEQYF	TGCGCCAGCAGCTCGACTAGCGGGAGTTGGGAGCAGTACTTC
TRBD2	.	TRBV20-1	TRBJ2-1	CSAEADLAGGPYEQFF	TGCAGTGCCGAGGCGGATTTAGCGGGAGGGCCATATGAGCAGTTCTTC
.	.	TRBV30	TRBJ2-1	CAWTLVRGNEQFF	TGTGCCTGGACCCTAGTTCGTGGCAATGAGCAGTTCTTC
.	few	TRBV9	TRBJ2-1	CATKDLSGDNEQFF	TGTGCCACCAAGGATCTTAGTGGGGACAATGAGCAGTTCTTC
TRBD1	many	TRBV5-8	TRBJ2-3	CASSSSGTGGTDTQYF	TGTGCCAGCAGCTCCTCCGGGACAGGGGGCACAGATACGCAGTATTTT
TRBD1	.	TRBV10-3	TRBJ2-3	CAISDLRGRTDTQYF	TGTGCCATCAGTGACCTCAGGGGGCGCACAGATACGCAGTATTTT
TRBD1	.	TRBV20-1	TRBJ2-2	CSAWYRGPSSRAGPYSGELFF	TGCAGTGCTTGGTACAGGGGTCCTTCATCTAGGGCCGGGCCATACTCCGGGGAGCTGTTTTTT
.	once	TRBV4-3	TRBJ2-7	CASSQDHSFGELYEQYF	TGCGCCAGCAGCCAAGATCACTCTTTCGGGGAGCTCTACGAGCAGTACTTC
.	many	TRBV7-2	TRBJ1-2	CASSLGGSRSRGYTF	TGTGCCAGCAGCCTAGGTGGGTCTAGGTCGCGGGGCTACACCTTC
.	.	TRBV10-1	TRBJ2-1	CASSEGEPYNEQFF	TGCGCCAGCAGTGAGGGGGAGCCGTACAATGAGCAGTTCTTC
TRBD1	.	TRBV30	TRBJ1-2	CAWSVGRGGFYGYTF	TGTGCCTGGAGTGTCGGCAGGGGGGGATTCTATGGCTACACCTTC
.	.	TRBV5-1	TRBJ1-2	CASSLDPGDYGYTF	TGCGCCAGCAGCTTGGACCCAGGGGATTATGGCTACACCTTC
.	many	TRBV11-3	TRBJ2-3	CASSPKGADTQYF	TGTGCCAGCAGCCCCAAAGGAGCAGATACGCAGTATTTT
TRBD1	many	TRBV7-9	TRBJ2-7	CASSRVLGQGPEQYF	TGTGCCAGCAGCCGTGTTTTGGGACAGGGGCCCGAGCAGTACTTC
TRBD2	many	TRBV20-1	TRBJ2-5	CSAAVGVIAGGETQYF	TGCAGTGCCGCAGTAGGGGTGATAGCGGGAGGGGAGACCCAGTACTTC
.	.	TRBV11-2	TRBJ2-1	CASSFGQASYNEQFF	TGTGCCAGCAGCTTTGGTCAAGCTAGCTACAATGAGCAGTTCTTC
.	.	TRBV7-9	TRBJ1-5	CASSLVGGGEPQHF	TGTGCCAGCAGCTTAGTGGGGGGCGGTGAGCCCCAGCATTTT
.	.	TRBV27	TRBJ2-2	CASSLGLGGAGELFF	TGTGCCAGCAGCCTAGGGCTAGGAGGGGCCGGGGAGCTGTTTTTT
TRBD2	many	TRBV7-3	TRBJ2-1	CASSLMASGNLNEQFF	TGTGCCAGCAGCTTAATGGCTAGCGGGAACTTGAATGAGCAGTTCTTC
TRBD1	.	TRBV6-1	TRBJ2-7	CASSRRRDRGSEQYF	TGTGCCAGCAGCCGCCGCCGGGACAGGGGGTCGGAGCAGTACTTC
.	many	TRBV5-1	TRBJ2-1	CASSHQRERYNEQFF	TGCGCCAGCTCCCACCAACGAGAGAGGTACAATGAGCAGTTCTTC
.	many	TRBV5-4	TRBJ2-5	CASSLLAGQETQYF	TGTGCCAGCAGCTTACTAGCTGGGCAAGAGACCCAGTACTTC
TRBD1	many	TRBV12-5	TRBJ1-4	CASGHRQGREKLFF	TGTGCTAGTGGACACCGACAGGGGAGAGAAAAACTGTTTTTT
.	.	TRBV18	TRBJ2-1	CASSPIGVGSKDEQFF	TGTGCCAGCTCACCAATTGGCGTCGGGAGTAAAGATGAGCAGTTCTTC
.	few	TRBV25-1	TRBJ1-1	CASSEGRRTEAFF	TGTGCCAGCAGTGAGGGAAGGCGCACTGAAGCTTTCTTT
.	once	TRBV9	TRBJ2-7	CASSVAVDYEQYF	TGTGCCAGCAGCGTAGCGGTCGACTACGAGCAGTACTTC
.	few	TRBV2	TRBJ2-5	CASSRQKETQYF	TGTGCCAGCAGCCGGCAGAAAGAGACCCAGTACTTC
TRBD1	many	TRBV5-1	TRBJ1-1	CASSEGDRGPLNTEAFF	TGCGCCAGCAGCGAAGGGGACAGGGGCCCCCTGAACACTGAAGCTTTCTTT
TRBD2	many	TRBV5-5	TRBJ2-3	CASSMPIAGEFTDTQYF	TGTGCCAGCAGCATGCCGATAGCGGGGGAGTTCACAGATACGCAGTATTTT